The 2 T cell receptor beta chains given below trace back to one sample, sequenced in a study of blood T cell repertoires in COVID-19. Only in-frame clones appear in the TCRdb table, and some are missing; sequencing was by immunoSEQ multiplex PCR. The sample lists almost 90,000 clones, 90% occurring once. Material for sequencing was peripheral blood. These receptors were obtained from a man between 18 and 29 years old with COVID-19, enrolled during active disease.

This chain joins TRBV23-1 and TRBJ2-7; TRBD2 matches 13 bases. TRBV23-1 is marked as an open reading frame, function uncertain. The CDR3 runs to 18 residues. The junction had 14 bases not matched to a gene; V was cut back by 6 bases and J by 3 bases. The CDR3 loop reads CASSVGMETSGRIYEQYF. The CDR3 nucleotides read TGCGCCAGCAGCGTAGGGATGGAGACTAGCGGGAGGATCTACGAGCAGTACTTC.

The V call is TRBV6-6, the J call TRBJ2-2; D gene uncertain. CDR3 length equals 13 residues. Germline assignment: CDR1 MNHNY and CDR2 SVGAGI (reference sequence). Deletions cut 7 bases from V and 8 bases from J, with 14 bases between. CDR3 region: CASKRNVWGELFF. Here the CDR3 DNA reads TGTGCCAGCAAGCGCAACGTCTGGGGGGAGCTGTTTTTT.